This T cell receptor (beta chain) was found in a study of control samples from healthy donors and cancer patients. The CDR3 runs to 15 residues. The V gene lost 0 bases and the J gene lost 0 bases, with 8 bases spanning the gap. Germline lookup yields CDR1 LGHNA and CDR2 YSLEER. TCRdb's copy holds only in-frame clones and misses some; the assay was immunoSEQ multiplex PCR. This repertoire shows 100,000 to 150,000 clones, around 90% found once; its top ten account for around 8.7%. The sequencing sample was made of blood. The receptor's source is a man in his forties in good health. V usage is TRBV4-3 and J usage is TRBJ1-1; no clear D gene. Here the CDR3 reads CASSQDRRLNTEAFF. CDR3 in DNA: TGCGCCAGCAGCCAAGATCGGCGGTTGAACACTGAAGCTTTCTTT.